One sample yielded the 28 T cell receptor beta chains listed below, sequenced in a study of blood T cell repertoires in COVID-19. The repertoire was sequenced with immunoSEQ multiplex PCR; TCRdb's copy has only in-frame clones and lacks some. The sample holds under 300,000 clones, roughly 85% seen once. Sequencing used peripheral blood. The receptors were sampled from a woman aged 25 to 45 with active or convalescent COVID-19.

V is TRBV6-5 and J is TRBJ1-6, with a tentative D call TRBD1 (6 bases). Trimming took 6 bases from V and 9 from J, leaving 18 bases between them. From germline, CDR1 is MNHEY and CDR2 SVGAGI. The CDR3 runs to 15 residues. The CDR3 is CASSFTGWERSPLHF. CDR3 nucleotides: TGTGCCAGCAGCTTTACAGGGTGGGAACGTTCACCCCTCCACTTT.

The chain combines TRBV24-1 with TRBJ2-1; D remains unclear. CDR3 length equals 12 residues. V was trimmed by 3 bases and J by 11 bases, leaving 10 bases between them. Germline V gives CDR1 KGHDR, CDR2 SFDVKD. The chain's CDR3 is CATSDRPGQQFF. DNA for the CDR3: TGTGCCACCAGTGATCGCCCAGGCCAGCAGTTCTTC.

The chain carries TRBV7-9 and TRBJ2-3, with a possible D match to TRBD1 (6 bases). Germline CDR1 reads SEHNR; CDR2 reads FQNEAQ (reference sequence). V was shortened by 7 bases and J by 9 bases, with 14 bases between the two germline ends. The CDR3 totals 12 residues. The CDR3 region is CASKHRVGTQYF. CDR3 in DNA: TGTGCCAGCAAACACAGGGTTGGGACGCAGTATTTT.

This clone was picked up a small number of times. The CDR3: CASDGGGYEQYF. In nucleotides, the CDR3 is TGTGCCAGTGACGGGGGAGGCTACGAGCAGTACTTC. The rearrangement links TRBV2 to TRBJ2-7, with D maybe TRBD2 (6 bases). The germline V gene encodes CDR1 SNHLY and CDR2 FYNNEI. The CDR3 runs 12 residues. Trimming took off 9 bases at V and 3 bases at J, with 12 bases between the two ends.

The chain employs TRBV5-1 and TRBJ2-5; 7 bases match TRBD2. V was clipped by 4 bases and J by 4 bases; unmatched bases: 4. From germline, CDR1 is SGHRS and CDR2 YFSETQ. The CDR3 is made up of 13 amino acids. The CDR3 DNA reads as TGCGCCAGCAGCAGGGACTACGGAGAGACCCAGTACTTC. This codes for CASSRDYGETQYF.

V is TRBV30 and J is TRBJ2-6, with a tentative D call TRBD1 (5 bases). Trimming shortened V by 5 bases and J by 1 base, and 18 bases separated the two germline ends. The CDR3 sequence is 17 residues long. Looked up from germline, CDR1 is GTSNPN and CDR2 is SVGIG (reference sequence). CDR3 sequence: CAWGTQVRVSGANVLTF. The CDR3 DNA follows: TGTGCCTGGGGAACTCAAGTCAGGGTGTCTGGGGCCAACGTCCTGACTTTC. Together with reference TRBV30 and TRBJ2-6, the CDR3 gives the full variable domain: SQTIHQWPATLVQPVGSPLSLECTVEGTSNPNLYWYRQAAGRGLQLLFYSVGIGQISSEVPQNLSASRPQDRQFILSSKKLLLSDSGFYLCAWGTQVRVSGANVLTFGAGSRLTVL.

The chain uses TRBV9 and TRBJ1-1; 11 positions agree with TRBD1. Germline V CDR1 and CDR2: SGDLS, YYNGEE. With 3 bases clipped from V and 8 bases from J, the junction kept 3 bases outside the gene matches. The CDR3 is 13 amino acids. The CDR3 DNA sequence: TGTGCCAGCAGCGGGACAGGGGGCCGGGAAGCTTTCTTT. This encodes CASSGTGGREAFF.

The CDR3, as DNA: TGTGCCAGCAGCTTCGGGGCAGATACGCAGTATTTT. Its protein product is CASSFGADTQYF. The V and J genes are TRBV11-2 and TRBJ2-3; D is perhaps TRBD2 (5 bases). The CDR3 is 12 residues long. V lost 3 bases and J 4 bases, leaving 5 bases between the germline ends. Per the germline V gene, CDR1 is SGHAT and CDR2 is FQNNGV.

The rearrangement uses TRBV28 and TRBJ1-1; 9 positions match TRBD1. The CDR3 has 14 amino acids. Germline values: CDR1 MDHEN, CDR2 SYDVKM. Trimming took 8 bases from V and 2 from J; bases not matched to a gene: 6. CDR3 sequence: CASEDRGRNTEAFF. The CDR3 DNA is TGTGCCAGCGAGGACAGGGGCCGAAACACTGAAGCTTTCTTT.

This clone was picked up a small number of times. The V call is TRBV13, the J call TRBJ2-7; 9 bases are a match to TRBD2. This CDR3 contains 17 residues. CDR1 is PRHDT and CDR2 is FYEKMQ in the germline V gene (reference sequence). V gave up 0 bases and J gave up 1 base; unmatched junction bases: 7. The CDR3 loop is CASSLGAGGPLSYEQYF. CDR3 coding DNA: TGTGCCAGCAGCTTAGGGGCGGGGGGGCCCCTATCCTACGAGCAGTACTTC.

This chain joins TRBV12-3 or TRBV12-4 and TRBJ1-4, with no clear D. The CDR3 contains 13 residues. V lost 2 bases, J lost 5 bases, and 6 bases lay in between. The CDR3 protein is CASSLSSNEKLFF. The CDR3 DNA reads as TGTGCCAGCAGTTTATCCTCCAATGAAAAACTGTTTTTT.

This chain links TRBV18 with TRBJ1-2, with no clear D. The CDR3 has 17 residues. CDR1 and CDR2 from the germline V gene are KGHSH and LQKENI. With 0 bases removed from V and 0 bases from J, the gap between germline ends came to 14 bases. The CDR3 protein is CASSPPPLGEANYGYTF. As DNA, the CDR3 is TGTGCCAGCTCACCACCGCCCCTCGGGGAAGCTAACTATGGCTACACCTTC.

The J gene is TRBJ2-5, the V gene TRBV5-1, with 8 bases lining up with TRBD1. This CDR3 is 15 amino acids long. The ends lost 0 bases at V and 4 bases at J; junction bases unmatched: 5. CDR1 SGHRS and CDR2 YFSETQ come from the germline V gene. CDR3 nucleotides: TGCGCCAGCAGCTTGGCCCGACAGGGGCGAGAGACCCAGTACTTC. Protein product: CASSLARQGRETQYF.

The J gene is TRBJ1-6, the V gene TRBV6-5, with a possible D match to TRBD1 (5 bases). V dropped 7 bases and J dropped 6 bases, with 16 bases sitting between them. Germline V gene lookup returns CDR1 MNHEY and CDR2 SVGAGI. The CDR3 totals 15 residues. CDR3 nucleotide sequence: TGTGCCAGCACCCCGGGGGGGGGTAGTAATTCACCCCTCCACTTT. Its translation: CASTPGGGSNSPLHF.

V gene TRBV7-9 combines with J gene TRBJ1-4; no clear D gene. CDR1 and CDR2 (germline): SEHNR, FQNEAQ (reference sequence). Trimming stripped 1 base from V and 7 bases from J, with 10 bases between. The length of the CDR3 is 14 residues. CDR3 sequence reads: CASSLGGIREKLFF. Written as DNA, the CDR3 is TGTGCCAGCAGCTTAGGAGGGATACGTGAAAAACTGTTTTTT.

V gene TRBV7-9 combines with J gene TRBJ2-2; the D is unclear. Germline CDR1 reads SEHNR; CDR2 reads FQNEAQ (reference sequence). The ends were cut back, 6 bases at V and 8 bases at J, with 10 bases in the middle. This CDR3 has 12 amino acids. CDR3 in DNA: TGTGCCAGCAGGGCCTTCGGGGGGGAGCTGTTTTTT. Its protein is CASRAFGGELFF.

The gene calls are TRBV3-1 (or the pseudogene TRBV3-2) and TRBJ1-5; 8 bases are a match to TRBD1. The CDR3 has 17 amino acids. Germline loops: CDR1 LGHDT, CDR2 YNNKEL (reference sequence). V dropped 4 bases and J dropped 3; count of bases not matched to a gene: 11. CDR3 DNA sequence: TGTGCCAGCAGCCCAGGGGACAGGCAGGTCGACAATCAGCCCCAGCATTTT. Encoded protein: CASSPGDRQVDNQPQHF.

The rearrangement uses TRBV6-5 and TRBJ2-7, with unresolved D. This CDR3 contains 14 residues. CDR1 MNHEY and CDR2 SVGAGI come from the germline V gene. V shed 3 bases and J shed 0 bases, with 9 bases lying between them. This CDR3 reads CASSYDSSSYEQYF. The CDR3 DNA is TGTGCCAGCAGTTATGACTCCAGCTCCTACGAGCAGTACTTC.

This clone was detected a few times. The chain carries TRBV7-6 and TRBJ1-4, with 11 bases matching TRBD1. Germline lookup yields CDR1 SGHVS and CDR2 FNYEAQ. V lost 4 bases and J lost 6; bases outside the gene matches: 4. This CDR3 is 15 amino acids long. CDR3 DNA: TGTGCCAGCAGCTCATGGACAGGGGGCGATGAAAAACTGTTTTTT. As protein: CASSSWTGGDEKLFF.

This chain links TRBV19 with TRBJ2-3; 12 nucleotides match TRBD2. CDR3 length equals 18 residues. Germline CDR1 and CDR2: LNHDA and SQIVND (reference sequence). The junction had 11 bases not matched to a gene; V was cut back by 3 bases and J by 4 bases. The CDR3 DNA is TGTGCCAGTAGTATGGGGTTGATTCCTAGCGGGGGGGCAGATACGCAGTATTTT. Amino acids: CASSMGLIPSGGADTQYF.

The gene calls are TRBV28 and TRBJ1-2, with D possibly TRBD1 on 5 matching bases. The germline V gene has CDR1 MDHEN and CDR2 SYDVKM. The length of the CDR3 is 12 residues. The V end was cut by 4 bases, the J end by 6 bases, with 9 bases between. The CDR3 region is CASSSSTDGYTF. The CDR3 DNA follows: TGTGCCAGCAGTTCGTCGACAGATGGCTACACCTTC.

Written as DNA, the CDR3 is TGTGCCAGCAGTTCCCCAAGGAGTAGGACAGGGTATAATTCACCCCTCCACTTT. It specifies CASSSPRSRTGYNSPLHF. The chain combines TRBV28 with TRBJ1-6; 8 bases fit TRBD1. The CDR3 is 18 amino acids. CDR1 is MDHEN, CDR2 SYDVKM, per germline. V trimming: 4 bases; J trimming: 4 bases; junction bases outside the gene matches: 12.

The chain carries TRBV7-9 and TRBJ1-6; 7 bases fit TRBD1. The V gene's germline CDR1 is SEHNR and CDR2 FQNEAQ (reference sequence). The CDR3 is 15 residues long. Trimming cost V 5 bases and J 7 bases; bases outside gene matches: 8. The CDR3 spells CASSKPGTANSPLHF. CDR3 DNA sequence: TGTGCCAGCAGCAAGCCTGGGACAGCGAATTCACCCCTCCACTTT.

The chain combines TRBV28 with TRBJ1-2; 8 positions match TRBD1. Germline CDR1 reads MDHEN; CDR2 reads SYDVKM. CDR3 length: 15 residues. V gave up 3 bases and J gave up 5 bases; unmatched junction bases: 8. CDR3 in amino acids: CASSFSGGIVYGYTF. CDR3 bases: TGTGCCAGCAGTTTTTCAGGGGGCATTGTATATGGCTACACCTTC.

The CDR3 DNA reads as TGCGCCAGCAGCTTGGCCCAGGGTTACCAAGAGACCCAGTACTTC. This sequence encodes CASSLAQGYQETQYF. This chain uses TRBV5-1 with TRBJ2-5; the D gene is possibly TRBD1 (5 bases). This CDR3 spans 15 amino acids. Trimming cost V 0 bases and J 0 bases, with 9 bases left between them. Per the germline V gene, CDR1 is SGHRS and CDR2 is YFSETQ.

This clone was detected once. The V and J genes are TRBV28 and TRBJ1-6; D gene uncertain. The CDR3 length is 13 residues. Trimming pared 6 bases from V and 9 bases from J, leaving 12 bases between. The germline CDR1 and CDR2 sequences are MDHEN and SYDVKM. The CDR3 region has the DNA TGTGCCAGCAGCCCCCCACATCGTTCACCCCTCCACTTT. Amino acids: CASSPPHRSPLHF.

A word on this clone: This likely traces to a read error, being one base from a far larger clone. The same CDR3 also results from other DNA sequences found in this sample. The chain combines TRBV6-2 or TRBV6-3 with TRBJ2-6; 9 nucleotides agree with TRBD2. This CDR3 comprises 16 residues. Trimming cost V 11 bases and J 4 bases; bases outside gene matches: 12. CDR1 MNHEY and CDR2 SVGEGT come from the germline V gene. As DNA, the CDR3 is TGTGCCTGCTGTTTTCGCGGGGGGGCCGGGGCCAACGTCCTGACTTTC. Encoded protein: CACCFRGGAGANVLTF.

The rearrangement uses TRBV6-5 and TRBJ2-1; 10 nucleotides match TRBD1. The CDR3 sequence is 15 residues long. The V gene's germline CDR1 is MNHEY and CDR2 SVGAGI. V shed 6 bases and J 8 bases; nucleotides not matched to a gene: 10. The CDR3 DNA is TGTGCCAGCAGGCCCGACAGGGGGCGCCTCTATGAGCAGTTCTTC. Its translation is CASRPDRGRLYEQFF.